This TCR beta chain was recovered during a study of cytomegalovirus exposure and HLA in healthy donors. Study-wide points: The study recorded about 160 TCR beta chains that were cytomegalovirus-associated. Among TCR sequences, most were rare, though some public TCRs appeared in many donors.

The table came from immunoSEQ multiplex PCR; TCRdb's copy has only in-frame clones and leaves some out. The table lists fewer than 250,000 clones, approximately 90% of them singletons, with around 2.6% in the top ten. Turning to this clone: Its antigen is undetermined.

Input material: PBMCs. The clonotype originates from a man younger than 35 in good health and CMV-seronegative.

The chain's CDR3 is CASSVGDNYEQYF. The CDR3 DNA follows: TGTGCCAGCAGCGTAGGGGACAATTACGAGCAGTACTTC. The V and J genes are TRBV5-4 and TRBJ2-7; D might be TRBD1 (6 bases). The germline V and J ends were trimmed by 4 bases and 4 bases, with 12 bases remaining between them. CDR1 and CDR2 (germline): SGHNT, YYREEE (reference sequence). This CDR3 contains 13 residues.